One sample yielded the 25 T cell receptor beta chains listed below, sequenced in a study of blood T cell repertoires in COVID-19. Libraries were prepared by immunoSEQ multiplex PCR; TCRdb keeps only in-frame clonotypes and omits some of them. The repertoire has roughly 420,000 clones, around 87% of them found once; the top ten carry about 0.89%. Sequencing was performed on PBMCs or T cells enriched from blood (not recorded which). The receptors were sampled from a woman aged 25 to 39 with acute COVID-19.

The chain joins TRBV5-1 to TRBJ1-2; no firm D call. The CDR3 has 14 residues. Per germline, CDR1 SGHRS and CDR2 YFSETQ. Trimming shortened V by 2 bases and J by 0 bases, and 8 bases separated the two germline ends. CDR3 nucleotides: TGCGCCAGCAGCTTAGCAGCGTCTAACTATGGCTACACCTTC. Encoded protein: CASSLAASNYGYTF.

The J gene is TRBJ2-1, the V gene TRBV7-3; the D gene is possibly TRBD1 (5 bases). CDR1 SGHTA and CDR2 FQGTGA come from the germline V gene. The CDR3 totals 13 residues. Trimming pared 4 bases from V and 8 bases from J, leaving 12 bases between. The CDR3 DNA reads TGTGCCAGCAGCTCCAATACAGGCTATGAGCAGTTCTTC. Amino acids: CASSSNTGYEQFF.

The chain employs TRBV24-1 and TRBJ2-1, with D maybe TRBD2 (6 bases). The length of the CDR3 is 18 residues. The V gene lost 3 bases and the J gene lost 1 base, with 18 bases spanning the gap. The germline gives CDR1 KGHDR, CDR2 SFDVKD. CDR3 sequence (DNA): TGTGCCACCAGTGATCCAACGCGGGGTCTCAGTTCCTACAATGAGCAGTTCTTC. Protein product: CATSDPTRGLSSYNEQFF.

V is TRBV9 and J is TRBJ2-2, with TRBD2 matching over 11 bases. The junction had 8 bases not matched to a gene; V was cut back by 0 bases and J by 4 bases. Germline CDR1 is SGDLS and CDR2 is YYNGEE. The CDR3 covers 18 residues. CDR3 residues: CASSVGLAGTQGTGELFF. CDR3 DNA sequence: TGTGCCAGCAGCGTAGGACTAGCGGGGACACAGGGCACCGGGGAGCTGTTTTTT.

This chain connects TRBV24-1 to TRBJ1-1, with unresolved D. The V gene's germline CDR1 is KGHDR and CDR2 SFDVKD. The CDR3 totals 15 residues. Trimming removed 2 bases at V and 0 bases at J, with 9 bases between. The CDR3 protein is CATSDSQTMNTEAFF. For the CDR3, the DNA is TGTGCCACCAGTGATTCCCAGACAATGAACACTGAAGCTTTCTTT.

The CDR3 region is CASSQGSGGGGKLFF. The CDR3 bases are TGTGCCAGCAGCCAAGGGTCTGGGGGCGGGGGAAAACTGTTTTTT. The chain has TRBV3-1 (or the pseudogene TRBV3-2) and TRBJ1-4; perhaps TRBD1 as D (6 bases). Germline lookup yields CDR1 LGHDT and CDR2 YNNKEL (reference sequence). The CDR3 covers 15 residues. With 1 base removed from V and 10 bases from J, the gap between germline ends came to 16 bases.

The gene calls are TRBV19 and TRBJ2-3, with TRBD1 matching 8 bases. With 7 bases clipped from V and 2 bases from J, the junction kept 5 bases outside the gene matches. The CDR3 length is 14 residues. Germline CDR1 is LNHDA and CDR2 is SQIVND (reference sequence). The CDR3 DNA reads as TGTGCCAGTACTCCGGGACAGGCCACAGATACGCAGTATTTT. Protein sequence: CASTPGQATDTQYF.

The V call is TRBV24-1, the J call TRBJ1-5, with 7 nucleotides matching TRBD1. The germline V gene encodes CDR1 KGHDR and CDR2 SFDVKD. The CDR3 length is 15 residues. J gave up 6 bases and V 5 bases, and 9 bases lay outside the gene matches. In DNA form, the CDR3 reads TGTGCCACCAGTGGTGCCGGGACAGCGGGTCAGCCCCAGCATTTT. This sequence encodes CATSGAGTAGQPQHF.

The chain couples TRBV5-1 to TRBJ1-2, with D tentatively TRBD1 (6 bases). This CDR3 is 13 amino acids long. V lost 10 bases to trimming and J lost 3 bases, with 16 bases between them. Per the germline V gene, CDR1 is SGHRS and CDR2 is YFSETQ. CDR3 region: CASQRTADYGYTF. For the CDR3, the DNA is TGCGCCTCCCAACGGACAGCGGACTATGGCTACACCTTC.

This sequence joins TRBV6-1 and TRBJ2-7; 9 bases match TRBD2. The germline V gene has CDR1 MNHNS and CDR2 SASEGT. V shed 3 bases, J shed 4 bases, and the junction held 7 bases outside the gene matches. The CDR3 is 15 amino acids. DNA for the CDR3: TGTGCCAGCAGTGAGGGTAGCGGGGGAACTTACGAGCAGTACTTC. This encodes CASSEGSGGTYEQYF.

The chain employs TRBV20-1 and TRBJ1-2, with a tentative D call TRBD1 (5 bases). V lost 7 bases, J lost 5 bases, and 8 bases lay in between. The germline V gene encodes CDR1 DFQATT and CDR2 SNEGSKA (reference sequence). The CDR3 is made up of 10 amino acids. The CDR3 coding sequence is TGCAGTGTTCCAGGGTATGGCTACACCTTC. Its translation is CSVPGYGYTF.

The chain links TRBV7-2 to TRBJ1-1; D call uncertain. Germline V CDR1 and CDR2: SGHTA, FQGNSA. Trimming took 2 bases from V and 1 from J, leaving 11 bases between them. This CDR3 spans 15 amino acids. The DNA for the CDR3 is TGTGCCAGCAGCTTAATGGGAGGCGGGAACACTGAAGCTTTCTTT. Protein product: CASSLMGGGNTEAFF.

J is TRBJ1-2 and V is TRBV3-1 (or the pseudogene TRBV3-2), with D unresolved. The CDR3 totals 15 residues. The germline V gene encodes CDR1 LGHDT and CDR2 YNNKEL (reference sequence). V was cut by 0 bases and J by 4 bases, with 12 bases left in between. CDR3 amino acids: CASSQEGYRGYGYTF. The CDR3 DNA sequence: TGTGCCAGCAGCCAAGAGGGGTATCGGGGCTATGGCTACACCTTC.

V usage is TRBV7-9 and J usage is TRBJ2-7; 11 nucleotides align to TRBD1. Trimming took 5 bases from V and 3 from J; bases not matched to a gene: 9. Germline V gives CDR1 SEHNR, CDR2 FQNEAQ (reference sequence). The CDR3 spans 16 residues. CDR3 residues: CASSPGQGGVGYEQYF. CDR3 DNA sequence: TGTGCCAGCAGCCCGGGACAGGGGGGGGTCGGCTACGAGCAGTACTTC.

The chain combines TRBV3-1 (or the pseudogene TRBV3-2) with TRBJ1-1; tentatively, D is TRBD1 (5 bases). In germline, CDR1 is LGHDT, CDR2 YNNKEL (reference sequence). The CDR3 runs 16 residues. With 0 bases removed from V and 4 bases from J, the gap between germline ends came to 15 bases. DNA for the CDR3: TGTGCCAGCAGCCAAGAGGGTGCGGGGAGGGGCACTGAAGCTTTCTTT. It encodes CASSQEGAGRGTEAFF.

The J gene is TRBJ1-2, the V gene TRBV15; D is uncertain. V gave up 0 bases and J gave up 7 bases, with 18 bases separating them. This CDR3 comprises 16 residues. CDR1 and CDR2 (germline): LNHNV, YYDKDF (reference sequence). This CDR3 reads CATSRDLEGWASGYTF. CDR3 in DNA: TGTGCCACCAGCAGAGATCTCGAGGGATGGGCATCTGGCTACACCTTC.

The chain has TRBV7-9 and TRBJ1-1; D is possibly TRBD1 (5 bases). The germline V and J ends were trimmed by 1 base and 11 bases, with 14 bases remaining between them. Germline CDR1 is SEHNR and CDR2 is FQNEAQ (reference sequence). This CDR3 region has 13 residues. The CDR3 sequence is CASSLDQGTGAFF. For the CDR3, the DNA is TGTGCCAGCAGCTTAGATCAGGGTACGGGCGCTTTCTTT.

The chain links TRBV19 to TRBJ2-6, with 9 bases that match TRBD1. Germline trimming cut 7 bases from V and 0 bases from J; bases unmatched to any gene: 4. The germline V gene has CDR1 LNHDA and CDR2 SQIVND (reference sequence). The CDR3 is 16 amino acids. CDR3 sequence reads: CASTGQGFSGANVLTF. The CDR3 nucleotides are TGTGCCAGTACCGGACAGGGGTTCTCTGGGGCCAACGTCCTGACTTTC.

The chain uses TRBV29-1 and TRBJ1-1; D possibly corresponds to TRBD1 (5 bases). Trimming left V 3 bases short and J 0 bases short, with 8 bases between. Germline CDR1 reads SQVTM; CDR2 reads ANQGSEA. The length of the CDR3 is 13 residues. The CDR3 loop reads CSVDKGMNTEAFF. The CDR3 region has the DNA TGCAGCGTTGATAAGGGGATGAACACTGAAGCTTTCTTT.

The chain carries TRBV13 and TRBJ2-6; D ambiguous. Germline V lookup: CDR1 PRHDT, CDR2 FYEKMQ (reference sequence). Trimming took off 5 bases at V and 0 bases at J, with 11 bases between the two ends. This CDR3 is built from 16 residues. The CDR3 DNA is TGTGCCAGCAGCCCCACGTCAGACTCTGGGGCCAACGTCCTGACTTTC. Translation gives CASSPTSDSGANVLTF.

The chain has TRBV30 and TRBJ1-2; TRBD1 agrees at 7 bases. V was pared by 8 bases and J by 2 bases, with 8 bases of the junction left unmatched. CDR3 length: 13 amino acids. Germline V CDR1 and CDR2: GTSNPN, SVGIG (reference sequence). CDR3 sequence: CAQTGQSNYGYTF. The CDR3 bases are TGTGCCCAAACGGGACAGTCCAACTATGGCTACACCTTC.

The sample holds a few counts of this clone. The chain has TRBV5-6 and TRBJ2-1, with 9 bases fitting TRBD2. Unmatched junction bases numbered 7, after V lost 1 base and J lost 5 bases. CDR1 is SGHDT, CDR2 YYEEEE, per germline. The CDR3 runs to 16 residues. The CDR3 is CASSLTGTSFNNEQFF. The CDR3 DNA reads as TGTGCCAGCAGCTTGACCGGGACTAGCTTCAACAATGAGCAGTTCTTC.

This sequence joins TRBV25-1 and TRBJ1-1, with D perhaps matching TRBD1 (6 bases). In germline, CDR1 is MGHDK, CDR2 SYGVNS. The CDR3 loop spans 17 amino acids. V dropped 6 bases and J dropped 0 bases, with 20 bases sitting between them. The CDR3: CASRAPGALGMNTEAFF. CDR3 bases: TGTGCCAGCAGGGCCCCAGGGGCGCTCGGTATGAACACTGAAGCTTTCTTT.

The chain carries TRBV7-9 and TRBJ1-2, with TRBD1 identical over 10 bases. There are 16 residues in the CDR3. Per germline, CDR1 SEHNR and CDR2 FQNEAQ (reference sequence). The junction had 6 bases not matched to a gene; V was cut back by 1 base and J by 4 bases. This CDR3 is CASSLEGDRGRYGYTF. The CDR3 coding sequence is TGTGCCAGCAGCTTAGAAGGGGACAGGGGACGCTATGGCTACACCTTC. The entire variable domain, with the rest obtained from reference TRBV7-9 and TRBJ1-2, is as follows: DTGVSQNPRHKITKRGQNVTFRCDPISEHNRLYWYRQTLGQGPEFLTYFQNEAQLEKSRLLSDRFSAERPKGSFSTLEIQRTEQGDSAMYLCASSLEGDRGRYGYTFGSGTRLTVV.

The rearrangement uses TRBV7-3 and TRBJ2-7; 9 bases are shared with TRBD1. Germline CDR1 is SGHTA and CDR2 is FQGTGA. CDR3 length equals 15 residues. The V segment lost 1 base and the J segment 7 bases; nucleotides outside the gene matches: 8. This CDR3 reads CASSLNTGTGFEQYF. In DNA, the CDR3 is TGTGCCAGCAGCTTAAATACCGGGACAGGGTTTGAGCAGTACTTC.